This T cell receptor (beta chain) was documented in a study of spatial heterogeneity in lung cancer. Overall study findings and caveats: It was found that expanded intratumoral alpha and beta TCR counts tracked tumor mutation counts.

To note about this clonotype: What it recognizes is unknown.

Germline CDR1 reads ENHRY; CDR2 reads SYGVKD. Unmatched junction bases numbered 4, after V lost 4 bases and J lost 2 bases. This CDR3 region has 14 residues. Time point indicated: sample taken at primary tumor resection. TCRdb re-derived calls from the 5' RACE reads in MiXCR, one entry per CDR3 protein. The sample includes 20,000 to 30,000 distinct CDR3 sequences, 8.8% of them seen just once. The clonotype comes from a male donor with early-stage non-small cell lung cancer. V and J are TRBV10-3 and TRBJ2-7; TRBD1 aligns across 8 bases. The material was lung tumor tissue, obtained at surgery. CDR3 residues: CAISVRTGTYEQYF. The CDR3, as DNA: TGTGCCATCAGTGTTAGGACAGGGACCTACGAGCAGTACTTC.